The rows below give T cell receptor beta chains drawn from one sample of a study of CD8 T cells in Susac syndrome. TCRdb reanalysed the immunoSEQ multiplex PCR reads using MiXCR and keeps one entry per CDR3 protein. The sample yields 130,000 or so distinct CDR3 sequences, 85% to 95% seen once. Sequencing used CD4+ T cells from PBMCs. The receptors stem from a human donor with multiple sclerosis. The CDR3 runs from the conserved cysteine through the conserved F or W. A D gene is named only where the DNA matches it firmly. Clone size is stated in some rows and not others, as once, few, many or a class when expanded.

CDR3 length: 13
V gene: TRBV28
D gene: -
clone size: -
J gene: TRBJ1-5
CDR3 DNA: TGTGCCAGCAGAAAATACTGGATGGAGCCCCAGCATTTT
CDR3 protein: CASRKYWMEPQHF

CDR3 length: 13
V gene: TRBV15
D gene: -
clone size: -
J gene: TRBJ1-2
CDR3 DNA: TGTGCCACCAGCAGAGATCGGAGCTATGGCTACACCTTC
CDR3 protein: CATSRDRSYGYTF

CDR3 length: 16
V gene: TRBV24-1
D gene: TRBD2
clone size: once
J gene: TRBJ2-1
CDR3 DNA: TGTGCCACCAGTGATTTGATCGGCGGGAGGGACAATGAGCAGTTCTTC
CDR3 protein: CATSDLIGGRDNEQFF

CDR3 length: 12
V gene: TRBV27
D gene: -
clone size: -
J gene: TRBJ2-2
CDR3 DNA: TGTGCCAGCAGCCTACAGGGAGGGGAGCTGTTTTTT
CDR3 protein: CASSLQGGELFF

CDR3 length: 15
V gene: TRBV5-4
D gene: -
clone size: once
J gene: TRBJ2-7
CDR3 DNA: TGTGCCAGCAGCTTCTTTACGGGACTCTACAACGAGCAGTACTTC
CDR3 protein: CASSFFTGLYNEQYF

CDR3 length: 15
V gene: TRBV29-1
D gene: TRBD1
clone size: -
J gene: TRBJ2-3
CDR3 DNA: TGCAGCGTCTTAAACAGGGGGCTAAGCACAGATACGCAGTATTTT
CDR3 protein: CSVLNRGLSTDTQYF

CDR3 length: 15
V gene: TRBV27
D gene: -
clone size: -
J gene: TRBJ2-2
CDR3 DNA: TGTGCCAGCAGTCTCCTAACACGGAACACCGGGGAGCTGTTTTTT
CDR3 protein: CASSLLTRNTGELFF

CDR3 length: 14
V gene: TRBV9
D gene: TRBD1
clone size: -
J gene: TRBJ1-1
CDR3 DNA: TGTGCCAGCAGCGCGGACAGGGCGGGAACTGAAGCTTTCTTT
CDR3 protein: CASSADRAGTEAFF

CDR3 length: 16
V gene: TRBV2
D gene: TRBD2
clone size: -
J gene: TRBJ2-2
CDR3 DNA: TGTGCCAGCAGCGTCTCCGGGACTAGAGATACCGGGGAGCTGTTTTTT
CDR3 protein: CASSVSGTRDTGELFF

CDR3 length: 17
V gene: TRBV5-6
D gene: TRBD2
clone size: -
J gene: TRBJ2-7
CDR3 DNA: TGTGCCAGCAGCCCCCGGGGGGGCGCCGGGTCTCCCTACGAGCAGTACTTC
CDR3 protein: CASSPRGGAGSPYEQYF

CDR3 length: 14
V gene: TRBV29-1
D gene: -
clone size: -
J gene: TRBJ2-7
CDR3 DNA: TGCAGCGTTGCGTCGGGGACCCACTCCTACGAGCAGTACTTC
CDR3 protein: CSVASGTHSYEQYF

CDR3 length: 17
V gene: TRBV12-3/TRBV12-4
D gene: -
clone size: once
J gene: TRBJ1-6
CDR3 DNA: TGTGCCAGCGATCTGAGAGTTGGCGGGGTCTATAATTCACCCCTCCACTTT
CDR3 protein: CASDLRVGGVYNSPLHF

CDR3 length: 14
V gene: TRBV18
D gene: -
clone size: few
J gene: TRBJ2-7
CDR3 DNA: TGTGCCAGCTCACCTGCAGGGCCCTCCTACGAGCAGTACTTC
CDR3 protein: CASSPAGPSYEQYF

CDR3 length: 12
V gene: TRBV12-3/TRBV12-4
D gene: -
clone size: -
J gene: TRBJ1-5
CDR3 DNA: TGTGCCAGCAGTTTACAGAATCAGCCCCAGCATTTT
CDR3 protein: CASSLQNQPQHF

CDR3 length: 12
V gene: TRBV15
D gene: -
clone size: -
J gene: TRBJ2-7
CDR3 DNA: TGTGCCACCAGCCGGGCGGAGGGCCGCCGGTACTTC
CDR3 protein: CATSRAEGRRYF

CDR3 length: 16
V gene: TRBV13
D gene: TRBD1
clone size: -
J gene: TRBJ2-2
CDR3 DNA: TGTGCCAGCAGCTGGACCGGGACAGGGGGGACCGGGGAGCTGTTTTTT
CDR3 protein: CASSWTGTGGTGELFF

CDR3 length: 15
V gene: TRBV12-3/TRBV12-4
D gene: TRBD2
clone size: once
J gene: TRBJ2-1
CDR3 DNA: TGTGCCAGCAGTCGCACTAGCGGGAGGTCCAATGAGCAGTTCTTC
CDR3 protein: CASSRTSGRSNEQFF

CDR3 length: 16
V gene: TRBV20-1
D gene: -
clone size: -
J gene: TRBJ1-2
CDR3 DNA: TGCAGTGCTAGACCCTTAGGGGGGGATTCTAACTATGGCTACACCTTC
CDR3 protein: CSARPLGGDSNYGYTF

CDR3 length: 13
V gene: TRBV5-6
D gene: -
clone size: -
J gene: TRBJ2-1
CDR3 DNA: TGTGCCAGCAGCGGGGGACTTCACCTTGGGCAGTTCTTC
CDR3 protein: CASSGGLHLGQFF

CDR3 length: 15
V gene: TRBV7-3
D gene: -
clone size: -
J gene: TRBJ1-2
CDR3 DNA: TGTGCCAGCAGCCCGGGGGCGGGAGGGAACTATGGCTACACCTTC
CDR3 protein: CASSPGAGGNYGYTF

CDR3 length: 15
V gene: TRBV20-1
D gene: TRBD2
clone size: -
J gene: TRBJ2-1
CDR3 DNA: TGCAGTGCTAGAGAGGGACTAGTCTTTGGGAATGAGCAGTTCTTC
CDR3 protein: CSAREGLVFGNEQFF

CDR3 length: 13
V gene: TRBV20-1
D gene: TRBD2
clone size: -
J gene: TRBJ2-5
CDR3 DNA: TGCAGTGCTAGAGGACTAGCTCAAGAGACCCAGTACTTC
CDR3 protein: CSARGLAQETQYF

CDR3 length: 15
V gene: TRBV5-1
D gene: TRBD1
clone size: -
J gene: TRBJ2-2
CDR3 DNA: TGCGCCAGCAGCTTGAACAGGGGGCAAGGCGGGGAGCTGTTTTTT
CDR3 protein: CASSLNRGQGGELFF

CDR3 length: 15
V gene: TRBV4-3
D gene: -
clone size: -
J gene: TRBJ2-4
CDR3 DNA: TGCGCCAGCAGCCGTGGGACGGTAGCCAAAAACATTCAGTACTTC
CDR3 protein: CASSRGTVAKNIQYF

CDR3 length: 14
V gene: TRBV30
D gene: -
clone size: -
J gene: TRBJ1-2
CDR3 DNA: TGTGCCTGGAGCGAAGGGGGGTACGGGAGTGGCTACACCTTC
CDR3 protein: CAWSEGGYGSGYTF

CDR3 length: 12
V gene: TRBV19
D gene: -
clone size: -
J gene: TRBJ1-1
CDR3 DNA: TGTGCCAGTAGTACCCGGGACCGAGAAGCTTTCTTT
CDR3 protein: CASSTRDREAFF

CDR3 length: 14
V gene: TRBV20-1
D gene: -
clone size: -
J gene: TRBJ2-5
CDR3 DNA: TGCAGTGCTCAAGACTGGGCCCAATCGGAGACCCAGTACTTC
CDR3 protein: CSAQDWAQSETQYF

CDR3 length: 11
V gene: TRBV24-1
D gene: -
clone size: -
J gene: TRBJ2-5
CDR3 DNA: TGTGCCACCAGTGAGCAAGAGACCCAGTACTTC
CDR3 protein: CATSEQETQYF

CDR3 length: 14
V gene: TRBV6-5
D gene: TRBD1
clone size: -
J gene: TRBJ2-7
CDR3 DNA: TGTGCCAGCAGTCCAGACAGGGGTAACTACGAGCAGTACTTC
CDR3 protein: CASSPDRGNYEQYF

CDR3 length: 14
V gene: TRBV11-2
D gene: -
clone size: -
J gene: TRBJ1-2
CDR3 DNA: TGTGCCAGCAGCCCCCCGGGAGCTAACTATGGCTACACCTTC
CDR3 protein: CASSPPGANYGYTF

CDR3 length: 13
V gene: TRBV20-1
D gene: TRBD1
clone size: -
J gene: TRBJ1-3
CDR3 DNA: TGCAGTGCTAGCCGGGACAGCGGGAACACCATATATTTT
CDR3 protein: CSASRDSGNTIYF

CDR3 length: 15
V gene: TRBV30
D gene: TRBD1
clone size: -
J gene: TRBJ1-1
CDR3 DNA: TGTGCCTGGAGTGGACAGGGTTATACCGACACTGAAGCTTTCTTT
CDR3 protein: CAWSGQGYTDTEAFF

CDR3 length: 15
V gene: TRBV29-1
D gene: TRBD1
clone size: -
J gene: TRBJ2-5
CDR3 DNA: TGCAGCGTTGGCGGGCGGAGAGGGGGCGAAGAGACCCAGTACTTC
CDR3 protein: CSVGGRRGGEETQYF

CDR3 length: 12
V gene: TRBV20-1
D gene: -
clone size: -
J gene: TRBJ1-6
CDR3 DNA: TGCAGTGCTTCTGCGCGGGGATCACCCCTCCACTTT
CDR3 protein: CSASARGSPLHF

CDR3 length: 13
V gene: TRBV14
D gene: -
clone size: -
J gene: TRBJ1-2
CDR3 DNA: TGTGCCAGCAGCCAAGACAGATACTATGGCTACACCTTC
CDR3 protein: CASSQDRYYGYTF

CDR3 length: 13
V gene: TRBV29-1
D gene: -
clone size: -
J gene: TRBJ1-1
CDR3 DNA: TGCAGCGTTGAGAGGGTAGAGGGGGTTGAAGCTTTCTTT
CDR3 protein: CSVERVEGVEAFF

CDR3 length: 13
V gene: TRBV20-1
D gene: -
clone size: -
J gene: TRBJ1-2
CDR3 DNA: TGCAGTGCCCCGGACAGCGCAGACTATGGCTACACCTTC
CDR3 protein: CSAPDSADYGYTF

CDR3 length: 14
V gene: TRBV7-8
D gene: -
clone size: -
J gene: TRBJ2-7
CDR3 DNA: TGTGCCAGCAGGAAATGGGGTCAAGGGGACGAGCAGTACTTC
CDR3 protein: CASRKWGQGDEQYF